This TCR beta chain was profiled in a study of beta chain features in type 1 diabetes. Germline CDR1 reads SGHAT; CDR2 reads FQDESV (reference sequence). The CDR3 extends over 16 amino acids. Trimming removed 5 bases from V and 5 bases from J; junction bases left unmatched: 11. The study's findings and limits: Shorter TCRB CDR3s, moderately but significantly so, marked every one of the four CD4+ subsets in Type 1 diabetes patients. Patients' naive, central memory and Treg TCRB repertoires seemed closer to one another than those of healthy donors. These data did not resolve whether HLA type affects TCRB rearrangement. Individuals with type 1 diabetes displayed fewer insertions and more deletions at VDJ junctions.

Only a few counts were recorded for this clone. Its target is unknown. The investigators reverse transcribed all of the isolated RNA, so they sequenced expressed TCRB transcripts. The data were produced by immunoSEQ multiplex PCR, yet TCRdb's version contains in-frame clones alone and is incomplete. This table has 600,000 to 700,000 clones, around 12% appearing once. Sorting produced populations that all topped 98% purity. V and J are TRBV11-1 and TRBJ1-1; 10 bases are shared with TRBD1. This TCR derives from a man aged 25-45 years with type 1 diabetes. The sample taken for sequencing was naive CD4+ T cells from blood. The CDR3 loop is CASSPIRQGAGTEAFF. DNA of the CDR3: TGTGCCAGCAGCCCCATCCGACAGGGGGCTGGGACTGAAGCTTTCTTT.